Detailed here is one T cell receptor beta chain. The target of this receptor is not known. It has no much larger one-base neighbor in the sample; base qualities were not kept. The data belong to a study of vaccination and CD4 T cells after COVID-19 (dated by TCRdb to the early 2020s). For context, the study as a whole: The convalescent cohort comprised six males and four females, including two Hispanic individuals, seven Caucasians, two Asians and one multiracial person. Each participant got two doses of either the Pfizer-BioNTech BNT162b2 vaccine (n=8) or the Moderna mRNA-1273 vaccine (n=2). Post-COVID blood samples from convalescent patients were collected a median of approximately 93 days after diagnosis, with a range of roughly 30 to 161 days. Post-vaccine blood samples were taken a median of approximately 76 days after the second vaccine dose, with a range of about 13 to 250 days. The cultures were stimulated with overlapping spike peptide pools from SARS-CoV-2 and from the common cold coronaviruses HCoV-NL63, HCoV-OC43 and HCoV-229E. Control cultures received a CEFX viral epitope pool as the positive control, an HIV-1 Nef peptide pool as the negative control, or no peptide. In ten to eleven COVID-19 convalescent patients and a handful of infection-naive healthy vaccine recipients, researchers compared the spike-specific CD4+ TCR repertoire from before mRNA vaccination with the repertoire from after. In an earlier paper using these donors, memory CD4+ T cell crossreactivity between SARS-CoV-2 and common cold coronavirus spike proteins was assessed at the TCR clonotype level. Here is what the overall study found, with its caveats: Relatively few convalescent patients were included in the study, and early timepoints after natural infection were not analyzed. Among convalescent patients, a median about 87% of the SARS-CoV-2-reactive clones seen after vaccination appeared only after vaccination, which suggests priming specific to the vaccine. An increase in the median number of SARS-CoV-2-reactive clonotypes from approximately 20 after infection to 38 after vaccination was observed, but the change was not found to be significant. Of the vaccine-specific clones found in convalescent patients, nearly all (304 of 307) were mono-reactive for SARS-CoV-2 spike instead of being cross-reactive with common cold coronaviruses.

In light of the paper, this sample's treatment or condition label describes: roughly 10-day PBMC culture with coronavirus spike peptide pools or control peptides (ViraFEST assay). CD4+ T cells from unexposed donors were collected before the COVID-19 pandemic (2011-2018). The ViraFEST assay, used in the study, expanded antigen-specific T cells with peptide pools and then identified the expanded clonotypes through TCR sequencing. PBMCs were cultured at fewer than 2.5 million per well in IMDM supplemented with around 5% human AB serum and 8.5 to 10 IU/ml IL-2, with 10 ug/ml peptide pools added. Half of the culture medium was replaced with fresh IL-2-containing medium on days 3 and 7. After 9 to 10 days of culture, CD4+ T cells were isolated by negative selection using the EasySep CD4+ T cell isolation kit. As cell number allowed, CD4+ T cells from unexposed donors were tested for reactivity to SARS-CoV-2 S and N and to four common cold coronavirus spike pools. Ficoll-Paque Plus gradient centrifugation was used to isolate PBMCs from whole blood, and the isolated PBMCs were then either used fresh or cryopreserved at -140C. Each culture condition was generally run in triplicate wells. Leukapheresis product for the unexposed donors was purchased commercially.

To prepare the library, PCR was applied. TCR sequencing of DNA from cultured CD4+ T cells used the Oncomine TCR Beta short-read assay at the Johns Hopkins FTIC core. Genomic DNA was extracted from the cultured CD4+ T cells with the QIAamp micro DNA kit. Oncomine TCR Beta libraries from cultured CD4+ T cells were pooled with unique dual indexes and sequenced on an Illumina iSeq 100. On the authors' methods: Non-productive sequences were filtered out, and CDR3s that did not start with C, did not end with F or W, or were shorter than 7 amino acids were discarded. Antigen-specific clonotypes were identified using the MANAFEST web application through comparison of peptide-stimulated wells with reference and other culture wells. Positive clones required FDR below 0.05, an odds ratio above 5, and productive frequency above 0.1% in at least two of three replicate wells. A clonotype was classed as cross-reactive if the clonotype showed significant expansion both in SARS-CoV-2 spike wells and in at least one common cold coronavirus spike condition. Similarity between CDR3 sequences was evaluated in R version 3.6.1 using Levenshtein distances (stringdist) and unrooted phylogenetic trees (ape). Using fastp at Q25 and MiXCR, TCRdb reprocessed the public reads and kept productive beta chains. Every CDR3 protein is listed once, alongside the most common genes and DNA of its rows. The V and J calls were not made by the authors but by TCRdb's processing. For this sample there are 9,000 to 10,000 distinct CDR3 sequences; 45% to 60% appear just once. The ten largest clones capture approximately 25% of the sample.

CDR1 SGHTA and CDR2 FQGNSA are derived from the germline V gene. Including cysteine and phenylalanine, the CDR3 has 15 amino acids. Just CDR3 DNA is preserved here, 45 bases in frame from base 1. V is trimmed back by 7 bases and J by 1 base, and the junction contains 6 bases that no gene match accounts for. The sequencing sample was made of CD4+ T cells from blood, cultured in vitro. The TCR originated in a human donor in good health. Recombination linked TRBV7-2 to TRBJ1-3; 8 bases in between match TRBD1. At the DNA level, the sequence is TGTGCCAGCACCTTCCAGGGGGCGTCTGGAAACACCATATATTTT. This gives the protein CASTFQGASGNTIYF. The CDR3 plus the reference TRBV7-2 and TRBJ1-3 genes for the other parts give the full variable domain: GAGVSQSPSNKVTEKGKDVELRCDPISGHTALYWYRQSLGQGLEFLIYFQGNSAPDKSGLPSDRFSAERTGGSVSTLTIQRTQQEDSAVYLCASTFQGASGNTIYFGEGSWLTVV.